The clone carrying this T cell receptor beta chain was seen just once. This CDR3 is 17 amino acids long. Trimming took 1 base from V and 2 from J; bases not matched to a gene: 8. CDR1 MDHEN and CDR2 SYDVKM come from the germline V gene. Patients were ruled out by autoimmune disease history or systemic immunosuppression. The data derive from a study of OX40 agonist ivuxolimab in advanced cancers. TCRdb's table, derived via immunoSEQ multiplex PCR, lists solely in-frame clones and lacks some. The sample consists of 30,000 to 35,000 clones, about 90% of them appearing once. The sequences come from CD4+ or CD8+ T cells sorted from blood, collected in a trial of the OX40 agonist ivuxolimab. The V gene is TRBV28, the J gene TRBJ2-7, with 10 bases lining up with TRBD2. The clonotype originates from an adult with an advanced solid tumor such as melanoma, head and neck, liver or kidney cancer. CDR3 loop: CASSLLAVLAGTYEQYF. The CDR3 coding sequence is TGTGCCAGCAGTTTATTGGCAGTACTAGCGGGGACCTACGAGCAGTACTTC.